Presented here are 14 T cell receptor beta chains from one specimen sequenced in a study of blood T cell repertoires in COVID-19. Profiled with immunoSEQ multiplex PCR; TCRdb holds only in-frame clones, not every one. The data contain more than 400,000 clones, approximately 86% of them singletons. Input material: PBMCs or T cells enriched from blood (not recorded which). The receptors were sampled from a woman aged 18-29 years who had recovered from COVID-19.

The chain combines TRBV10-2 with TRBJ2-5; tentatively, D is TRBD2 (7 bases). This CDR3 has 15 amino acids. Germline V gene lookup returns CDR1 WSHSY and CDR2 SAAADI. V was cut by 8 bases and J by 5 bases, with 21 bases left in between. The CDR3 DNA is TGCGCCAGCTCACGGGGGCGGGGGATATCGGAGACCCAGTACTTC. Amino acids: CASSRGRGISETQYF.

The J gene is TRBJ2-2, the V gene TRBV9, with 8 bases aligning to TRBD1. The trim removed 3 bases at V and 6 bases at J, leaving 16 bases unmatched. Germline lookup yields CDR1 SGDLS and CDR2 YYNGEE. There are 18 residues in the CDR3. The CDR3 DNA reads TGTGCCAGCAGCGGAAGGGAGGCAGGGGGCGAGTGGTCCGGGGAGCTGTTTTTT. Translated, it gives CASSGREAGGEWSGELFF. The full variable domain, its missing parts supplied by reference TRBV9 and TRBJ2-2, is DSGVTQTPKHLITATGQRVTLRCSPRSGDLSVYWYQQSLDQGLQFLIQYYNGEERAKGNILERFSAQQFPDLHSELNLSSLELGDSALYFCASSGREAGGEWSGELFFGEGSRLTVL.

The V and J genes are TRBV24-1 and TRBJ1-5, with unresolved D. V was pared by 7 bases and J by 7 bases, with 13 bases between. Per germline, CDR1 KGHDR and CDR2 SFDVKD. The CDR3 covers 13 residues. CDR3: CATRPPQAQPQHF. The CDR3 DNA follows: TGTGCCACCAGACCCCCGCAGGCCCAGCCCCAGCATTTT.

The rearrangement links TRBV2 to TRBJ1-5; possibly TRBD1 for D (6 bases). Between the trimmed V and J ends, which lost 4 bases and 3 bases, there was a span of 10 bases. CDR1 is SNHLY, CDR2 FYNNEI, per germline. The CDR3 totals 14 residues. As DNA, the CDR3 is TGTGCCAGCAGTGGTAGGACAGACAATCAGCCCCAGCATTTT. Translated: CASSGRTDNQPQHF. The entire variable domain, with the rest obtained from reference TRBV2 and TRBJ1-5, is as follows: EPEVTQTPSHQVTQMGQEVILRCVPISNHLYFYWYRQILGQKVEFLVSFYNNEISEKSEIFDDQFSVERPDGSNFTLKIRSTKLEDSAMYFCASSGRTDNQPQHFGDGTRLSIL.

The J gene is TRBJ2-7, the V gene TRBV28, with a weak D call TRBD1 (6 bases). V was cut by 8 bases and J by 2 bases, with 19 bases left in between. In germline, CDR1 is MDHEN, CDR2 SYDVKM. The CDR3 has 15 residues. CDR3 nucleotides: TGTGCCAGCCGCCCCCAGCTTACAGGGACCTACGAGCAGTACTTC. This gives the protein CASRPQLTGTYEQYF.

This clone was counted once. This chain connects TRBV12-3 or TRBV12-4 to TRBJ2-4; no reliable D call. The V gene lost 2 bases and the J gene lost 6 bases, with 5 bases spanning the gap. There are 12 residues in the CDR3. In nucleotides, the CDR3 is TGTGCCAGCAGTTTATCAGGAAACATTCAGTACTTC. Amino acid sequence: CASSLSGNIQYF.

This chain connects TRBV28 to TRBJ2-2; D perhaps matches TRBD1 (6 bases). Germline CDR1 and CDR2: MDHEN and SYDVKM. The CDR3 has 17 amino acids. V was shortened by 3 bases and J by 4 bases, with 18 bases between the two germline ends. The CDR3 spells CASSFRLGARGTGELFF. The CDR3 nucleotides are TGTGCCAGCAGTTTTCGCCTGGGGGCTCGGGGCACCGGGGAGCTGTTTTTT.

J is TRBJ1-1 and V is TRBV28, with a possible D match to TRBD1 (6 bases). The CDR3 loop spans 16 amino acids. Germline assignment: CDR1 MDHEN and CDR2 SYDVKM. Trimming pared 3 bases from V and 4 bases from J, leaving 18 bases between. In DNA form, the CDR3 reads TGTGCCAGCAGTTTCTATTTTACGGGGGGCGCCACTGAAGCTTTCTTT. It codes for CASSFYFTGGATEAFF.

This clone appeared a few times. CDR3 nucleotide sequence: TGCGCCTACCGAGGGGGACAGCAAATAGATCAGCCCCAGCATTTT. This codes for CAYRGGQQIDQPQHF. The gene calls are TRBV23-1 and TRBJ1-5, with 7 bases that match TRBD1. TRBV23-1 is sorted into the ORF group, with uncertain function. V trimming: 11 bases; J trimming: 5 bases; junction bases outside the gene matches: 15. CDR3 size: 15 residues.

The chain carries TRBV27 and TRBJ2-3; D not certain. V was trimmed by 5 bases and J by 4 bases, leaving 13 bases between them. Germline assignment: CDR1 MNHEY and CDR2 SMNVEV (reference sequence). There are 14 residues in the CDR3. The CDR3 nucleotides read TGTGCCAGCAGTCCCACCAGCGTCCCAGATACGCAGTATTTT. Its protein product is CASSPTSVPDTQYF.

V usage is TRBV5-5 and J usage is TRBJ2-5, with 7 bases that match TRBD2. V lost 4 bases and J lost 1; bases outside the gene matches: 4. Germline values: CDR1 SGHKS, CDR2 YYEKEE (reference sequence). CDR3 size: 14 residues. CDR3 DNA sequence: TGTGCCAGCAGCCCCCCGGGGGGCCAAGAGACCCAGTACTTC. Protein sequence: CASSPPGGQETQYF.

This chain joins TRBV30 and TRBJ1-4, with 9 bases lining up with TRBD1. J lost 8 bases, V lost 3 bases, and 10 bases had no gene match. Germline V gene sequence: CDR1 GTSNPN, CDR2 SVGIG (reference sequence). This CDR3 spans 15 amino acids. CDR3 bases: TGTGCCTGGAGCTGGAGGACAGGGGCAGGGGAAAAACTGTTTTTT. Amino acids: CAWSWRTGAGEKLFF.

This clone has more than one count but fewer than ten. The chain recombines TRBV6-1 with TRBJ2-4; 7 nucleotides line up with TRBD1. Per germline, CDR1 MNHNS and CDR2 SASEGT. The V gene end was trimmed by 1 base and the J gene end by 3 bases; junction bases not matched to a gene: 3. This CDR3 is 15 amino acids long. The CDR3 sequence is CASSEGGGGKNIQYF. The CDR3 DNA is TGTGCCAGCAGTGAAGGAGGGGGCGGCAAAAACATTCAGTACTTC.

The J gene is TRBJ1-1, the V gene TRBV2; 7 bases fit TRBD1. After removal of 10 bases from V and 1 base from J, the junction contained 6 bases not matched to a gene. The CDR3 totals 13 residues. Looked up from germline, CDR1 is SNHLY and CDR2 is FYNNEI. The CDR3 sequence is CATEGAANTEAFF. The CDR3 DNA is TGTGCCACCGAGGGGGCGGCGAACACTGAAGCTTTCTTT.